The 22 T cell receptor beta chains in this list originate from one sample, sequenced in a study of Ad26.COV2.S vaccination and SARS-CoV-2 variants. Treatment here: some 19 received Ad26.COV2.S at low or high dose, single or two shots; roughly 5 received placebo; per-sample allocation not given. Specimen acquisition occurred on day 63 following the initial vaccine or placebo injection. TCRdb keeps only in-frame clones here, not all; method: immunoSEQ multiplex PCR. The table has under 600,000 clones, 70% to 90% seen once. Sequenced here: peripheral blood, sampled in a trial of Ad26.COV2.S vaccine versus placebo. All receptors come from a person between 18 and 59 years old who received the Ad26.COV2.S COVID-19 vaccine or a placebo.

The CDR3 region has the DNA TGTGCCAGCAGCGTAGTCCCTAGTACCTACGAGCAGTACTTC. Translation gives CASSVVPSTYEQYF. The V call is TRBV9, the J call TRBJ2-7, with D hard to call. In germline, CDR1 is SGDLS, CDR2 YYNGEE. The CDR3 contains 14 residues. The ends were cut back, 0 bases at V and 2 bases at J, with 9 bases in the middle.

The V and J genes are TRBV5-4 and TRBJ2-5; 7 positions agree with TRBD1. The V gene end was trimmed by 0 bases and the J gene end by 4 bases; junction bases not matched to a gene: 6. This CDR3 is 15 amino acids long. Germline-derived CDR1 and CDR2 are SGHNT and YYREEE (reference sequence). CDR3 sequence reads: CASSLVDEGAETQYF. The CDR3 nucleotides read TGTGCCAGCAGCTTGGTTGATGAGGGGGCAGAGACCCAGTACTTC.

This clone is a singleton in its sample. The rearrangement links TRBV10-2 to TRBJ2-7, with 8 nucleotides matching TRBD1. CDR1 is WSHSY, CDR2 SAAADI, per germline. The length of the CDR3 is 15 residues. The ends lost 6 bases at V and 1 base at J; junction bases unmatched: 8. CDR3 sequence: CASRGPGTGSYEQYF. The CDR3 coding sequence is TGCGCCAGCAGAGGACCTGGGACAGGTTCCTACGAGCAGTACTTC.

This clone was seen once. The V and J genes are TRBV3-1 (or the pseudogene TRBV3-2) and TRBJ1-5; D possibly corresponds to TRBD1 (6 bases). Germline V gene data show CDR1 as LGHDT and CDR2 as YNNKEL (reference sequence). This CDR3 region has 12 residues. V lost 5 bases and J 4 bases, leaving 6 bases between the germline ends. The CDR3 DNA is TGTGCCAGCAGCGACAGGAATCAGCCCCAGCATTTT. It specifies CASSDRNQPQHF.

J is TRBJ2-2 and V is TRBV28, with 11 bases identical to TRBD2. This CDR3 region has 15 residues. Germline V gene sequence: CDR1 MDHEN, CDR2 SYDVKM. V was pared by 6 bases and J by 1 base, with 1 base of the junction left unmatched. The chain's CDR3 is CASRGTSGNTGELFF. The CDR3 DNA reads TGTGCCAGCAGAGGGACTAGCGGGAACACCGGGGAGCTGTTTTTT. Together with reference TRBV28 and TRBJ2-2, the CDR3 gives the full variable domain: DVKVTQSSRYLVKRTGEKVFLECVQDMDHENMFWYRQDPGLGLRLIYFSYDVKMKEKGDIPEGYSVSREKKERFSLILESASTNQTSMYLCASRGTSGNTGELFFGEGSRLTVL.

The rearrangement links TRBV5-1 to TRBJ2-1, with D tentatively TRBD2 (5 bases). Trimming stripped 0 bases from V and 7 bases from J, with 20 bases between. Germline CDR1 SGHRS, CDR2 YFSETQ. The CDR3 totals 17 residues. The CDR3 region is CASSLAPRGRGANEQFF. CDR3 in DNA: TGCGCCAGCAGCTTGGCCCCACGAGGGAGAGGCGCTAATGAGCAGTTCTTC.

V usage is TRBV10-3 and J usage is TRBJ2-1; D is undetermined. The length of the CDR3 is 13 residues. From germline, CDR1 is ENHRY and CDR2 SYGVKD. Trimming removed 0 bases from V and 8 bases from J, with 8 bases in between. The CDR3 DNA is TGTGCCATCAGTGAGTCGAACGATCATGAGCAGTTCTTC. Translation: CAISESNDHEQFF.

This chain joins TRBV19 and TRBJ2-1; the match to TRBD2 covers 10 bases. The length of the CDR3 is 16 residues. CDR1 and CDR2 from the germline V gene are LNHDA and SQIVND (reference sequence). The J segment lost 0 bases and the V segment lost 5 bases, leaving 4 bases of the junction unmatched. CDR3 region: CASSLASGSSYNEQFF. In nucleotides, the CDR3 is TGTGCCAGTAGTCTGGCTAGCGGGAGCTCCTACAATGAGCAGTTCTTC.

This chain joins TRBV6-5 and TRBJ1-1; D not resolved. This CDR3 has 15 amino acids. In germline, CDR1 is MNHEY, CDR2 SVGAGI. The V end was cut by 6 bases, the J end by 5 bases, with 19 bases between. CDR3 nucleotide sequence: TGTGCCAGCAGCCCCCCGCCCGCGGGTAGGACTGAAGCTTTCTTT. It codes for CASSPPPAGRTEAFF.

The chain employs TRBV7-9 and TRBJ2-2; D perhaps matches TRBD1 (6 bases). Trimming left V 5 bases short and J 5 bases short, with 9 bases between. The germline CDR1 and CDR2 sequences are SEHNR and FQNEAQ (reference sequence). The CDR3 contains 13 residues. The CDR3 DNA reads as TGTGCCAGCAGCGCTACAGGGACCGGGGAGCTGTTTTTT. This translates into CASSATGTGELFF.

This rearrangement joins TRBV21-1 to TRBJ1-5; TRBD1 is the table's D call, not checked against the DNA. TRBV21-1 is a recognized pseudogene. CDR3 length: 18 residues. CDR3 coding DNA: TGTGCCAGCAGCAAAGCGGGACAGGTATTCCCTAGCAATCAGCCCCAGCATTTT. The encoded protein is CASSKAGQVFPSNQPQHF.

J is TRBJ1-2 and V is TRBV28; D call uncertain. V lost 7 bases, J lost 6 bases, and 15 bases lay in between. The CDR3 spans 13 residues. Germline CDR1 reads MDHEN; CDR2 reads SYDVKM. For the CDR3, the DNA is TGTGCCAGCAAACTTCCTCTCGGCCATGGCTACACCTTC. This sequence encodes CASKLPLGHGYTF.

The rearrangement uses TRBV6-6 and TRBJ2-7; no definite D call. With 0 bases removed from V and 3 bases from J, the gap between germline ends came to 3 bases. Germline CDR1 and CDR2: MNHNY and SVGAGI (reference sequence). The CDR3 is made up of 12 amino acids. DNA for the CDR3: TGTGCCAGCAGTTACTCGGTCTACGAGCAGTACTTC. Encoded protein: CASSYSVYEQYF.

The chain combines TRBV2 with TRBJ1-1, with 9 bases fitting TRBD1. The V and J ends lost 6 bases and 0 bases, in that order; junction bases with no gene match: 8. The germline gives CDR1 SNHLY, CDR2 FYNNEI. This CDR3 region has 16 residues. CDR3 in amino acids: CASRSGQGMMNTEAFF. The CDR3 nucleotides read TGTGCCAGCAGATCGGGACAGGGAATGATGAACACTGAAGCTTTCTTT.

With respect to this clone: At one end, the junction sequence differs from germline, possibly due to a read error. Here the CDR3 DNA reads TGTGCTAGCAGCTTGGGAGGACAGGGGCAAGAGACCCAGTACTTC. It translates to CASSLGGQGQETQYF. The chain combines TRBV7-7 with TRBJ2-5; 9 nucleotides align to TRBD1. The CDR3 is 15 amino acids. CDR1 is SSHAT and CDR2 is FNYEAQ in the germline V gene (reference sequence).

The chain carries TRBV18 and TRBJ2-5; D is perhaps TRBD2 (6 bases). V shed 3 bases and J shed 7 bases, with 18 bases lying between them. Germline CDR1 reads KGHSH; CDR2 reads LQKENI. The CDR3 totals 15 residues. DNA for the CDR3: TGTGCCAGCTCACCTCCTTCGGGAGACGGGGTGACCCAGTACTTC. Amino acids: CASSPPSGDGVTQYF.

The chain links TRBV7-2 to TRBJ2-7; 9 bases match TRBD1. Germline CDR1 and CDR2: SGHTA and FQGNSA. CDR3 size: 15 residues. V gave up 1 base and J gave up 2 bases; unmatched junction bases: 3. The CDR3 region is CASSLEGQGTYEQYF. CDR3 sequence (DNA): TGTGCCAGCAGCTTAGAGGGACAGGGTACCTACGAGCAGTACTTC.

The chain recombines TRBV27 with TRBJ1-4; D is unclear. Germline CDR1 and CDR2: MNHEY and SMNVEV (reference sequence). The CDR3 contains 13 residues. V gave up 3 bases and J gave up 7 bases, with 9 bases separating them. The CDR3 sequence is CASSFGRGEKLFF. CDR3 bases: TGTGCCAGCAGTTTTGGACGGGGTGAAAAACTGTTTTTT.

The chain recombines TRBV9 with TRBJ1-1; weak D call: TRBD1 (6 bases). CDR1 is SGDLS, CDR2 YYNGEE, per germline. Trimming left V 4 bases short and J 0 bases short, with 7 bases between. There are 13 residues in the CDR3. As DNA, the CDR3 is TGTGCCAGCAGCAGGGGGTTGAACACTGAAGCTTTCTTT. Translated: CASSRGLNTEAFF.

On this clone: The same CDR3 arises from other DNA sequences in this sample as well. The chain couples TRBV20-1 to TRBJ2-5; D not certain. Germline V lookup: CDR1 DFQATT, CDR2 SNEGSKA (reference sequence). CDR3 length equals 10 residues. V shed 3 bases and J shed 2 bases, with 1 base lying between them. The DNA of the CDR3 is TGCAGTGCTAGTCAAGAGACCCAGTACTTC. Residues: CSASQETQYF.

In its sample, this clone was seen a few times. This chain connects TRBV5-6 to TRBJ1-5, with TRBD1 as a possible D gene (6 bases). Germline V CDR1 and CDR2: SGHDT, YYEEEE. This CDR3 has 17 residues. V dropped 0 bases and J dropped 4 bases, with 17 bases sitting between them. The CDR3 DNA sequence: TGTGCCAGCAGCTTGGGTAGCTGGGGGCAAAGGAATCAGCCCCAGCATTTT. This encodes CASSLGSWGQRNQPQHF.

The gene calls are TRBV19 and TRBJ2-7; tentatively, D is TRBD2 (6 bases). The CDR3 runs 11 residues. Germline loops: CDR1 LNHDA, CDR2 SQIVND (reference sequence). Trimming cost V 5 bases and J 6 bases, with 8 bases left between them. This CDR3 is CASSSGVEQYF. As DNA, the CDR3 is TGTGCCAGTAGTTCGGGGGTCGAGCAGTACTTC.